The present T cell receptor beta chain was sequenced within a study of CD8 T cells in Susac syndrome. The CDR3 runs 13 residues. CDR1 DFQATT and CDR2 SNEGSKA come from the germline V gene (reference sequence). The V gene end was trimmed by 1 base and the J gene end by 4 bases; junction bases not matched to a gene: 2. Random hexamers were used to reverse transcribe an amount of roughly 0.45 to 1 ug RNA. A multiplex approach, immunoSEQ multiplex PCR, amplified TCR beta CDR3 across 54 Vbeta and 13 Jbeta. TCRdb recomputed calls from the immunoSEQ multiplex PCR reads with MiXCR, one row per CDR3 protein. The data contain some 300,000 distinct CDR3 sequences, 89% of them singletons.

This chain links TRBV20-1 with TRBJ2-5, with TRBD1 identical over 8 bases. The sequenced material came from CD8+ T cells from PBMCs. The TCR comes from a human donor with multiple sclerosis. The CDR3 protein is CSARAQGGETQYF. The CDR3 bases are TGCAGTGCTAGAGCACAGGGGGGAGAGACCCAGTACTTC.